This TCR beta chain emerged from a study of identifying expanded T cells in peripheral blood. Clones were read by immunoSEQ multiplex PCR, and TCRdb kept only the in-frame ones, dropping some. The table shows about 130,000 clones, with 86% occurring only once. Healthy donors had no documented immune events, such as infections, while sampled. The CDR3 covers 12 residues. Germline loops: CDR1 SNHLY, CDR2 FYNNEI. The V end was cut by 8 bases, the J end by 5 bases, with 13 bases between. For this clone: The antigen is undetermined.

Notes on the study in general: Differentially abundant clones: around 1.2 between replicates, 16.4 at 2 to 3 weeks, less than 25 at four.

The J gene is TRBJ2-7, the V gene TRBV2; D is unresolved. The sequencing input was blood. The receptor was derived from a person aged 18 to 69 in good health. The CDR3 coding sequence is TGTGCCAGCCTTCCGGGTACCGACGAGCAGTACTTC. Protein: CASLPGTDEQYF.